This TCR beta chain was captured in a study of shared clonotypes between healthy human individuals. General study findings and limits: Donors were few, which limited the genetic and exposure-history diversity represented.

At deep level, the assay was performed. Sequencing was performed with immunoSEQ multiplex PCR; in TCRdb, only in-frame clones are kept and a portion is missing. The data contain about 1.1 million clones, roughly 74% of them singletons. About this clone: Its antigen is still unknown.

The germline CDR1 and CDR2 sequences are SGHAT and FQDESV (reference sequence). Trimming cost V 10 bases and J 4 bases; bases outside gene matches: 11. CDR3 length: 14 residues. This clonotype originated in a man younger than 35 in good health. Some clones in this sample may be carry-over from other donors' samples. Specimen: memory CD4+ T cells from PBMCs. Subset in this sample: CD45RA-negative fraction. The chain links TRBV11-1 to TRBJ2-3, with 7 bases fitting TRBD2. In nucleotides, the CDR3 is TGTGCCACCGCCATGGGGGGAGGGGCAGATACGCAGTATTTT. This translates into CATAMGGGADTQYF.